This section outlines one T cell receptor (beta chain) sequence together with its context. The CDR3 is 15 residues long. Losses at the gene ends were 0 bases for V and 13 bases for J; bases not matched to a gene: 13. The germline V gene has CDR1 SGHRS and CDR2 YFSETQ. These data are taken from a study of blood T cells in healthy people across ages. The use of a sample-barcoded 5' primer and a J-beta primer mix characterized a second PCR of about 7 to 12 cycles. A template-switch adaptor containing 12 random nucleotides labeled each cDNA molecule. MiXCR, run by TCRdb on the 5' RACE reads, gives a single entry per CDR3 protein. The sample includes 650,000 to 1,000,000 distinct CDR3 sequences, 46% of them seen just once.

The sample comprised blood. This chain links TRBV5-1 with TRBJ2-4, with TRBD2 matching 7 bases. This clonotype was sampled from a man aged 80 or over in good health. DNA of the CDR3: TGCGCCAGCAGCTTGGGACAGCGGGACCTTCAGAAGCAGTACTTC. The encoded protein is CASSLGQRDLQKQYF.